The 27 T cell receptor beta chains reported below all come from one sample, sequenced in a study of T cells after yellow fever vaccination. Each CDR3 protein gets one entry after TCRdb re-called the 5' RACE reads with MiXCR. This table has some 550,000 distinct CDR3 sequences, 15% to 20% appearing once. Material: PBMCs, obtained 15 days after the yellow fever booster vaccination. All receptors come from a young man who received the YFV17D yellow fever vaccine.

A few counts support this clonotype. The CDR3 spells CASSKLLPADTQYF. CDR3 in DNA: TGCGCCAGCAGCAAGCTACTCCCTGCAGATACGCAGTATTTT. This sequence joins TRBV5-1 and TRBJ2-3; no clear D gene. Germline loops: CDR1 SGHRS, CDR2 YFSETQ. The CDR3 has 14 residues. Trimming took off 4 bases at V and 4 bases at J, with 13 bases between the two ends.

A few counts support this clonotype. This CDR3 reads CAIMPEGAEETQYF. CDR3 in DNA: TGTGCCATCATGCCCGAGGGGGCGGAGGAGACCCAGTACTTC. The chain has TRBV10-3 and TRBJ2-5; 7 bases line up with TRBD1. CDR1 is ENHRY and CDR2 is SYGVKD in the germline V gene. This CDR3 has 14 amino acids. V gave up 7 bases and J gave up 5 bases; unmatched junction bases: 10.

The V gene is TRBV12-3 or TRBV12-4, the J gene TRBJ2-7, with TRBD2 identical over 12 bases. The CDR3 contains 14 residues. V lost 6 bases to trimming and J lost 7 bases; unmatched junction nucleotides: 7. The CDR3 loop reads CASSRTSGRNEQYF. CDR3 nucleotides: TGTGCCAGCAGCAGAACTAGCGGGAGGAATGAGCAGTACTTC.

The chain is built from TRBV7-8 and TRBJ2-7; a weak D match, TRBD2 (7 bases). The length of the CDR3 is 15 residues. CDR1 is SGHVS, CDR2 FQNEAQ, per germline. Between the trimmed V and J ends, which lost 6 bases and 3 bases, there was a span of 18 bases. The chain's CDR3 is CASRSGGRTSYEQYF. The CDR3 nucleotides are TGTGCCAGCAGGAGTGGGGGGCGGACTAGCTACGAGCAGTACTTC.

There are a few counts of this clonotype. The chain recombines TRBV6-5 with TRBJ2-7; the D is unclear. The CDR3 totals 12 residues. CDR1 is MNHEY and CDR2 is SVGAGI in the germline V gene. V was cut by 7 bases and J by 1 base, with 8 bases left in between. CDR3 bases: TGTGCCAGCACCGACGAGTCCTACGAGCAGTACTTC. Its protein product is CASTDESYEQYF.

J is TRBJ2-2 and V is TRBV29-1, with D maybe TRBD2 (7 bases). Looked up from germline, CDR1 is SQVTM and CDR2 is ANQGSEA. The CDR3 totals 15 residues. Trimming stripped 4 bases from V and 2 bases from J, with 14 bases between. CDR3 protein: CSVGKGGANTGELFF. CDR3 DNA: TGCAGCGTTGGGAAGGGGGGGGCCAACACCGGGGAGCTGTTTTTT.

Worth noting for this clonotype: A junction end diverges from the germline sequence, so it may reflect a read error. This sequence joins TRBV28 and TRBJ1-5; D remains ambiguous. The CDR3 runs 12 residues. Germline CDR1 is MDHEN and CDR2 is SYDVKM. CDR3 in amino acids: CASDGVNQAQHF. The CDR3 bases are TGTGCCAGCGACGGGGTCAATCAGGCCCAGCATTTT.

The sample holds a few counts of this clonotype. The rearrangement joins TRBV7-2 to TRBJ1-2; D is unresolved. Trimming shortened V by 5 bases and J by 4 bases, and 23 bases separated the two germline ends. CDR1 is SGHTA and CDR2 is FQGNSA in the germline V gene. This CDR3 comprises 17 residues. The CDR3 nucleotides are TGTGCCAGCAGCCTTCCTGGGAGGGTGCGCCTCAGCTATGGCTACACCTTC. Encoded protein: CASSLPGRVRLSYGYTF. Based on the CDR3 plus reference TRBV7-2 and TRBJ1-2, the full variable domain is GAGVSQSPSNKVTEKGKDVELRCDPISGHTALYWYRQSLGQGLEFLIYFQGNSAPDKSGLPSDRFSAERTGGSVSTLTIQRTQQEDSAVYLCASSLPGRVRLSYGYTFGSGTRLTVV.

V is TRBV7-9 and J is TRBJ2-1; D unresolved. Trimming stripped 0 bases from V and 6 bases from J, with 9 bases between. There are 14 residues in the CDR3. Germline V gene lookup returns CDR1 SEHNR and CDR2 FQNEAQ (reference sequence). The CDR3 protein is CASSLAFGPNEQFF. As DNA, the CDR3 is TGTGCCAGCAGCTTAGCGTTCGGACCCAATGAGCAGTTCTTC.

This clonotype was detected a few times. This chain links TRBV27 with TRBJ2-1; D possibly uses TRBD1 or TRBD2 (5 bases each). The CDR3 has 15 amino acids. The germline V and J ends were trimmed by 3 bases and 4 bases, with 13 bases remaining between them. Germline CDR1 is MNHEY and CDR2 is SMNVEV (reference sequence). The CDR3 loop reads CASSLGRAAYNEQFF. The CDR3 DNA reads as TGTGCCAGCAGTTTGGGGCGGGCGGCGTACAATGAGCAGTTCTTC.

This clonotype was seen a handful of times. The rearrangement links TRBV5-1 to TRBJ2-2; possibly TRBD2 for D (5 bases). Trimming cost V 0 bases and J 4 bases, with 13 bases left between them. The germline V gene has CDR1 SGHRS and CDR2 YFSETQ. The CDR3 covers 16 residues. CDR3 sequence: CASSLVGSGGTGELFF. CDR3 bases: TGCGCCAGCAGCTTGGTGGGGAGTGGAGGCACCGGGGAGCTGTTTTTT.

This sequence joins TRBV4-3 and TRBJ2-5; D may be TRBD2 (5 bases). The V end was cut by 0 bases, the J end by 5 bases, with 10 bases between. Germline V lookup: CDR1 LGHNA, CDR2 YSLEER. CDR3 length: 14 residues. The chain's CDR3 is CASSQDSGSETQYF. The CDR3 coding sequence is TGCGCCAGCAGCCAAGATTCGGGGTCGGAGACCCAGTACTTC.

This clonotype was seen a handful of times. The rearrangement uses TRBV5-1 and TRBJ2-7; 10 nucleotides line up with TRBD2. The CDR3 has 16 residues. In germline, CDR1 is SGHRS, CDR2 YFSETQ. The V gene end was trimmed by 3 bases and the J gene end by 2 bases; junction bases not matched to a gene: 8. CDR3 amino acids: CASSSQLAGGTYEQYF. The CDR3 bases are TGCGCCAGCAGCTCCCAATTAGCGGGAGGAACCTACGAGCAGTACTTC.

A few counts support this clonotype. This chain connects TRBV28 to TRBJ2-1; 9 bases are a match to TRBD2. This CDR3 comprises 15 residues. After removal of 3 bases from V and 3 bases from J, the junction contained 3 bases not matched to a gene. Germline-derived CDR1 and CDR2 are MDHEN and SYDVKM. This CDR3 reads CASSFSGRGYNEQFF. The DNA for the CDR3 is TGTGCCAGCAGTTTTAGCGGGAGAGGCTACAATGAGCAGTTCTTC.

The rearrangement links TRBV9 to TRBJ2-1; no reliable D call. The CDR3 extends over 13 amino acids. Trimming removed 0 bases from V and 9 bases from J, with 10 bases in between. Germline V lookup: CDR1 SGDLS, CDR2 YYNGEE. CDR3 sequence: CASSVALETEQFF. CDR3 nucleotides: TGTGCCAGCAGCGTAGCTCTGGAGACTGAGCAGTTCTTC.

This chain joins TRBV5-1 and TRBJ2-7; TRBD1 matches at 11 bases. Germline CDR1 SGHRS, CDR2 YFSETQ. V trimming: 5 bases; J trimming: 7 bases; junction bases outside the gene matches: 11. CDR3 size: 15 residues. CDR3 protein: CASRETGQGVFEQYF. The CDR3 DNA sequence: TGCGCCAGCAGGGAAACGGGACAGGGGGTTTTTGAGCAGTACTTC.

This clonotype was detected only a few times. The chain is built from TRBV5-6 and TRBJ2-3; the D is unclear. The CDR3 sequence is 11 residues long. The V end lost 6 bases, the J end lost 6 bases, and 8 bases lay between the germline ends. CDR1 is SGHDT and CDR2 is YYEEEE in the germline V gene. The CDR3 region is CASKLEDTQYF. CDR3 nucleotides: TGTGCCAGCAAGCTGGAGGATACGCAGTATTTT.

This clonotype appeared a few times. The rearrangement joins TRBV28 to TRBJ2-7; no firm D call. Trimming left V 5 bases short and J 0 bases short, with 11 bases between. There are 14 residues in the CDR3. Germline lookup yields CDR1 MDHEN and CDR2 SYDVKM. CDR3 loop: CASSRAVYSYEQYF. In nucleotides, the CDR3 is TGTGCCAGCAGTAGGGCAGTATACTCCTACGAGCAGTACTTC.

The gene calls are TRBV20-1 and TRBJ2-7; maybe TRBD1 (5 bases). Trimming removed 3 bases at V and 0 bases at J, with 12 bases between. CDR1 and CDR2 (germline): DFQATT, SNEGSKA (reference sequence). The CDR3 loop spans 14 amino acids. DNA of the CDR3: TGCAGTGCTAGTCGTGCAGGGTCCTCCTACGAGCAGTACTTC. This gives the protein CSASRAGSSYEQYF.

The chain employs TRBV5-4 and TRBJ2-1; 10 bases are shared with TRBD2. This CDR3 is 18 amino acids long. J was trimmed by 8 bases and V by 4 bases; bases with no gene match: 18. Germline V CDR1 and CDR2: SGHNT, YYREEE (reference sequence). In nucleotides, the CDR3 is TGTGCCAGCAGCCTGGGGGCAGCGGGAGGGCCATCGGGCCATGAGCAGTTCTTC. Translating it yields CASSLGAAGGPSGHEQFF.

This clonotype appeared a few times. The rearrangement joins TRBV12-3 or TRBV12-4 to TRBJ1-1; 9 nucleotides align to TRBD1. Unmatched junction bases numbered 17, after V lost 5 bases and J lost 4 bases. There are 18 residues in the CDR3. The CDR3 loop reads CASSGPRQGGARSTEAFF. In nucleotides, the CDR3 is TGTGCCAGCAGTGGGCCGCGACAGGGGGGCGCGAGGAGCACTGAAGCTTTCTTT.

In nucleotides, the CDR3 is TGCAGTGCTAGAGACGAGACACGTTGGGTTAGCGTCTACGAGCAGTACTTC. Amino acids: CSARDETRWVSVYEQYF. The V call is TRBV20-1, the J call TRBJ2-7, with D maybe TRBD2 (5 bases). Per germline, CDR1 DFQATT and CDR2 SNEGSKA (reference sequence). V lost 0 bases, J lost 3 bases, and 21 bases lay in between. The CDR3 has 17 amino acids.

This clonotype occurred a few times. The gene calls are TRBV6-1 and TRBJ2-7; a weak D match, TRBD2 (5 bases). Trimming removed 7 bases from V and 2 bases from J, with 12 bases in between. Germline V gene data show CDR1 as MNHNS and CDR2 as SASEGT. This CDR3 region has 13 residues. The CDR3 region has the DNA TGTGCCAGCACGGGAAGCGAGACCTACGAGCAGTACTTC. Translating gives CASTGSETYEQYF.

Worth noting for this clonotype: A read error may produce the germline difference seen at one junction end. CDR3 bases: TGTGCTAGCAGCTTACAGGGACGAGGGGAGACCCAGTACTTC. Translated: CASSLQGRGETQYF. This chain links TRBV7-7 with TRBJ2-5, with a possible D match to TRBD1 (6 bases). Looked up from germline, CDR1 is SSHAT and CDR2 is FNYEAQ (reference sequence). The CDR3 contains 14 residues.

This clonotype was observed a few times. The chain combines TRBV14 with TRBJ2-7, with 9 bases matching TRBD2. The germline gives CDR1 SGHDN, CDR2 FVKESK. The V segment lost 0 bases and the J segment 6 bases; nucleotides outside the gene matches: 9. The CDR3 has 16 residues. The CDR3, as DNA: TGTGCCAGCAGCCAAGATCACCTAGCGGGAACCAGCGAGCAGTACTTC. Amino acids: CASSQDHLAGTSEQYF. Variable domain in full (rest from reference TRBV14 and TRBJ2-7): EAGVTQFPSHSVIEKGQTVTLRCDPISGHDNLYWYRRVMGKEIKFLLHFVKESKQDESGMPNNRFLAERTGGTYSTLKVQPAELEDSGVYFCASSQDHLAGTSEQYFGPGTRLTVT.

With regard to this clonotype: The junction departs from the called germline gene at one end, perhaps through a read error. The chain couples TRBV7-2 to TRBJ2-7; 11 bases match TRBD2. Germline loops: CDR1 SGHTA, CDR2 FQGNSA. The CDR3 contains 15 residues. CDR3 sequence: CASSIAGGPGYEQYF. The CDR3 DNA sequence: TGTGCCAGCAGCATAGCGGGAGGGCCGGGGTACGAGCAGTACTTC.

The chain has TRBV3-1 and TRBJ2-3, with a tentative D call TRBD1 (6 bases). Deletions cut 2 bases from V and 6 bases from J, with 9 bases between. Germline assignment: CDR1 LGHDT and CDR2 YNNKEL (reference sequence). CDR3 length: 13 residues. The CDR3 is CASSQYQGDTQYF. The CDR3 DNA reads as TGTGCCAGCAGCCAATATCAGGGGGATACGCAGTATTTT.